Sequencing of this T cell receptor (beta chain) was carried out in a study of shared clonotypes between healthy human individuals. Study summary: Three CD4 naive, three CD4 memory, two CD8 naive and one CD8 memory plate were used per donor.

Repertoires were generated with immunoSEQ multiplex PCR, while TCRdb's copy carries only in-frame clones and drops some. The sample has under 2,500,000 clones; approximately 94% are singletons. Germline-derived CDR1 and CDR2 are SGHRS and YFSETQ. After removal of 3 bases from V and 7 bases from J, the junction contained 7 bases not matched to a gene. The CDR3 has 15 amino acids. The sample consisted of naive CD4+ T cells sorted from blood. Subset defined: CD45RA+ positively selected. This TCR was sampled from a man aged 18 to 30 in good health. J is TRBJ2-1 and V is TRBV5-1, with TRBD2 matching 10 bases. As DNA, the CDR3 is TGCGCCAGCAGCTCTGAAGCGGGAGGGCCGAATGAGCAGTTCTTC. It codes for CASSSEAGGPNEQFF.